The 14 T cell receptor beta chains reported below all come from one sample, sequenced in a study of blood T cell repertoires in COVID-19. Assay used: immunoSEQ multiplex PCR; TCRdb lists only in-frame clones, some missing. The table has 100,000 to 150,000 clones, 86% seen once. Sequences were obtained from peripheral blood. Receptors originate from a human donor in a cohort sampled during active COVID-19.

The chain uses TRBV12-5 and TRBJ1-1, with D tentatively TRBD1 (5 bases). Germline loops: CDR1 LGHNT, CDR2 FRNRAP. Trimming took off 4 bases at V and 6 bases at J, with 12 bases between the two ends. This CDR3 spans 13 amino acids. CDR3 sequence: CASGSLGGSEAFF. The CDR3 nucleotides are TGTGCTAGTGGTTCGCTCGGGGGATCTGAAGCTTTCTTT. The full variable domain, rest sourced from reference TRBV12-5 and TRBJ1-1, is DARVTQTPRHKVTEMGQEVTMRCQPILGHNTVFWYRQTMMQGLELLAYFRNRAPLDDSGMPKDRFSAEMPDATLATLKIQPSEPRDSAVYFCASGSLGGSEAFFGQGTRLTVV.

The chain couples TRBV11-3 to TRBJ2-3; possibly TRBD2 for D (6 bases). The CDR3 extends over 17 amino acids. V was clipped by 5 bases and J by 2 bases, with 20 bases between them. The germline V gene has CDR1 SGHNT and CDR2 YENEEA. DNA of the CDR3: TGTGCCAGCAGCCCCACGAGGAGGGACCGGGACACAGATACGCAGTATTTT. This gives the protein CASSPTRRDRDTDTQYF. The complete variable domain, with remaining parts taken from reference TRBV11-3 and TRBJ2-3, reads EAGVVQSPRYKIIEKKQPVAFWCNPISGHNTLYWYLQNLGQGPELLIRYENEEAVDDSQLPKDRFSAERLKGVDSTLKIQPAELGDSAVYLCASSPTRRDRDTDTQYFGPGTRLTVL.

This clone was counted once. The chain combines TRBV27 with TRBJ2-5; no definite D call. CDR1 is MNHEY and CDR2 is SMNVEV in the germline V gene (reference sequence). With 3 bases removed from V and 2 bases from J, the gap between germline ends came to 10 bases. The CDR3 contains 14 residues. Written as DNA, the CDR3 is TGTGCCAGCAGTTTTCTCTCCGGGCAAGAGACCCAGTACTTC. It codes for CASSFLSGQETQYF.

This chain connects TRBV19 to TRBJ1-5; TRBD1 aligns across 7 bases. Trimming at V came to 7 bases and at J to 0 bases, leaving 12 bases not matched to a gene. CDR1 LNHDA and CDR2 SQIVND come from the germline V gene (reference sequence). The CDR3 covers 17 residues. The CDR3 DNA sequence: TGTGCCAGTACCATAGATAGGACAGGTTATAGCAATCAGCCCCAGCATTTT. Translation gives CASTIDRTGYSNQPQHF. Looking up the rest from reference TRBV19 and TRBJ1-5 gives the full variable domain: DGGITQSPKYLFRKEGQNVTLSCEQNLNHDAMYWYRQDPGQGLRLIYYSQIVNDFQKGDIAEGYSVSREKKESFPLTVTSAQKNPTAFYLCASTIDRTGYSNQPQHFGDGTRLSIL.

Notes on this clone: The junction shows a germline mismatch at one end, possibly a read error. The chain joins TRBV6-6 to TRBJ2-7; 7 positions match TRBD2. This CDR3 has 15 amino acids. Per the germline V gene, CDR1 is MNHNY and CDR2 is SVGAGI (reference sequence). CDR3 in DNA: TGTGCCACCAGTCGCGGGAGTACCCTCTACTACGAGCAGTACTTC. It yields the protein CATSRGSTLYYEQYF.

The V gene is TRBV5-1, the J gene TRBJ2-5; TRBD2 agrees at 8 bases. The germline V gene has CDR1 SGHRS and CDR2 YFSETQ. CDR3 length: 14 residues. The ends lost 1 base at V and 9 bases at J; junction bases unmatched: 8. CDR3 coding DNA: TGCGCCAGCAGCTTGACTAGCGGTCAGGGTTCCCAGTACTTC. Protein product: CASSLTSGQGSQYF.

V usage is TRBV2 and J usage is TRBJ2-5, with 9 positions matching TRBD2. The CDR3 length is 16 residues. Germline V gives CDR1 SNHLY, CDR2 FYNNEI. Trimming at V came to 6 bases and at J to 2 bases, leaving 10 bases not matched to a gene. The CDR3 coding sequence is TGTGCCAGCAGGTCGTTTAGCGGGGGCGTTCAAGAGACCCAGTACTTC. It yields the protein CASRSFSGGVQETQYF.

The chain combines TRBV5-6 with TRBJ1-1, with unresolved D. Deletions cut 4 bases from V and 1 base from J, with 11 bases between. The germline CDR1 and CDR2 sequences are SGHDT and YYEEEE. This CDR3 is built from 14 residues. The CDR3 sequence is CASSSLPGNTEAFF. As DNA, the CDR3 is TGTGCCAGCAGCAGTCTCCCCGGGAACACTGAAGCTTTCTTT.

The chain combines TRBV7-2 with TRBJ2-1, with TRBD2 identical over 13 bases. From germline, CDR1 is SGHTA and CDR2 FQGNSA. After removal of 8 bases from V and 10 bases from J, the junction contained 17 bases not matched to a gene. This CDR3 region has 17 residues. The CDR3 here is CASLLGGGTSGNREQFF. CDR3 coding DNA: TGTGCCAGCCTCCTAGGGGGGGGGACTAGCGGGAATAGAGAGCAGTTCTTC.

The chain uses TRBV6-5 and TRBJ2-1; D is unclear. Trimming removed 7 bases at V and 5 bases at J, with 6 bases between. This CDR3 has 11 amino acids. Germline V gene lookup returns CDR1 MNHEY and CDR2 SVGAGI. In DNA form, the CDR3 reads TGTGCCAGCATCGAGAACAATGAGCAGTTCTTC. Its translation: CASIENNEQFF.

The chain recombines TRBV6-4 with TRBJ2-2; 9 positions agree with TRBD2. Germline-derived CDR1 and CDR2 are MRHNA and SNTAGT. The ends lost 4 bases at V and 4 bases at J; junction bases unmatched: 1. The CDR3 runs 14 residues. The CDR3 spells CASSAAGGTGELFF. The CDR3 DNA reads as TGTGCCAGCAGTGCAGCGGGGGGCACCGGGGAGCTGTTTTTT.

This clone was detected a few times. This chain joins TRBV5-1 and TRBJ2-2; TRBD1 is a possible D gene (6 bases). This CDR3 is built from 16 residues. Trimming removed 0 bases from V and 1 base from J, with 10 bases in between. Germline V lookup: CDR1 SGHRS, CDR2 YFSETQ. The CDR3 region has the DNA TGCGCCAGCAGCTTGGGGACAGCAGAGAACACCGGGGAGCTGTTTTTT. Translation: CASSLGTAENTGELFF.

The chain links TRBV5-6 to TRBJ2-6; 9 nucleotides align to TRBD2. With V trimmed by 1 base and J by 0 bases, 5 bases remained unmatched. CDR1 SGHDT and CDR2 YYEEEE come from the germline V gene. The CDR3 extends over 18 amino acids. DNA for the CDR3: TGTGCCAGCAGCTTGCCCATAGCGGGAGCCTCTGGGGCCAACGTCCTGACTTTC. Its protein product is CASSLPIAGASGANVLTF.

V gene TRBV2 combines with J gene TRBJ2-7; the D is unclear. Germline assignment: CDR1 SNHLY and CDR2 FYNNEI. Trimming left V 5 bases short and J 5 bases short, with 4 bases between. The CDR3 is made up of 10 amino acids. The CDR3 protein is CASSFDEQYF. In DNA, the CDR3 is TGTGCCAGCAGTTTCGACGAGCAGTACTTC.